Sequencing of this TCR beta chain was carried out in a study of blood T cells in healthy people across ages. Germline lookup yields CDR1 SGHTA and CDR2 FQGNSA. Trimming cost V 1 base and J 2 bases, with 9 bases left between them. The CDR3 consists of 14 residues. Extractions gave at least 5.5 micrograms of total RNA per sample. Using a J-beta primer mix together with a sample-barcoded 5' primer, a second PCR was run for about 6 to 11 cycles. TCRdb itself ran the 5' RACE reads through MiXCR, one entry per CDR3 protein. Of approximately 800,000 distinct CDR3 sequences listed, 55% to 75% are singletons. The receptor's source is a man aged 30-40 years in good health. The V gene is TRBV7-2, the J gene TRBJ2-7; D not resolved. Sequencing used blood. The CDR3 spells CASSLGYTTYEQYF. The DNA for the CDR3 is TGTGCCAGCAGCTTAGGTTATACTACCTACGAGCAGTACTTC.